The text below deals with one T cell receptor (beta chain). There are 18 residues in the CDR3. The V and J ends lost 1 base and 3 bases, in that order; junction bases with no gene match: 10. The V gene's germline CDR1 is SGHVS and CDR2 FQNEAQ. This specimen comes from a study of blood T cell repertoires in COVID-19. Turning to the study itself: The origin of the acute and convalescent COVID-19 samples was the United States, Italy and Spain.

The protocol was immunoSEQ multiplex PCR, while the TCRdb copy is restricted to in-frame clones and leaves out a portion. The repertoire consists of under 250,000 clones, with around nine tenths occurring once and the leading ten covering 2.5% to 4%. The chain joins TRBV7-8 to TRBJ2-7; 12 nucleotides align to TRBD1. This clonotype originated in a woman between 40 and 50 years old who had been exposed to COVID-19. What was sequenced was PBMCs or T cells enriched from blood (not recorded which). CDR3 sequence (DNA): TGTGCCAGCAGCTTAGGATTAGCCGGGACAGGGGGCATCTACGAGCAGTACTTC. Translated: CASSLGLAGTGGIYEQYF.